This TCR beta chain was captured by sequencing in a study of PD-1 blockade in mismatch repair-deficient tumors. Sequencing used immunoSEQ multiplex PCR; TCRdb keeps in-frame clones, though not all of them. The sample gives around 52,000 clones, over 70% of which show up once; roughly 8% is in the top ten. Sample: peripheral blood, taken 20 weeks after starting pembrolizumab. This TCR derives from an adult with mismatch repair-deficient cancer.

CDR3 in amino acids: CASSPVGGSSGNTIYF. CDR3 nucleotides: TGTGCCAGCAGCCCAGTAGGGGGAAGCTCTGGAAACACCATATATTTT. The V and J genes are TRBV7-8 and TRBJ1-3, with D possibly being TRBD1 (6 bases). CDR1 is SGHVS, CDR2 FQNEAQ, per germline. V shed 5 bases and J shed 0 bases, with 14 bases lying between them. This CDR3 is built from 16 residues.